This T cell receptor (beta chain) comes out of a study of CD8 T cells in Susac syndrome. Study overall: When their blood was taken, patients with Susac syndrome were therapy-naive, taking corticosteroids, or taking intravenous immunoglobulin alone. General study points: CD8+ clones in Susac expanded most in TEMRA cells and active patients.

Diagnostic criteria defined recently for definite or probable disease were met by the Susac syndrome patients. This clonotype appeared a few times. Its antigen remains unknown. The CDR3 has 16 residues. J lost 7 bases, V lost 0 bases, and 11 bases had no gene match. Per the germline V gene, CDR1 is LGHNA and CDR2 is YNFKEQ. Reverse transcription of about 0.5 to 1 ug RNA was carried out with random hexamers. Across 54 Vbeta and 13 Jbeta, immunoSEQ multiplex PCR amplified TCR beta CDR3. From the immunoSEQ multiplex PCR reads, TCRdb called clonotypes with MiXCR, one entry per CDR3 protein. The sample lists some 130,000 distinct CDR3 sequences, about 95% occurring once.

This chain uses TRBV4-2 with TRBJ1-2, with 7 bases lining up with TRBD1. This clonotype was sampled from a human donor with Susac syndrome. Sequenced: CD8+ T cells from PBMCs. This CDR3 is CASSQEDRAGIGGYTF. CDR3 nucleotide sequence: TGTGCCAGCAGCCAAGAAGACAGGGCGGGAATTGGTGGCTACACCTTC.